This T cell receptor beta chain was retrieved from a study of blood T cell repertoires in COVID-19. About the research overall: The cDNA or gDNA used as material had been derived from T cells, B-cell-depleted T cells, or PBMCs.

Sequenced by immunoSEQ multiplex PCR; TCRdb stores in-frame clones only, minus some. The sample comprises 130,000 or so clones, over 70% of which are singletons, and more than 9% rests with the top ten. CDR1 is DFQATT and CDR2 is SNEGSKA in the germline V gene (reference sequence). The CDR3 is made up of 14 amino acids. The V end was cut by 3 bases, the J end by 0 bases, with 12 bases between. The TCR was taken from a man aged 55 to 69 with active or convalescent COVID-19. The sequencing input was peripheral blood. J is TRBJ2-7 and V is TRBV20-1; possible D gene TRBD2, 5 bases. The DNA for the CDR3 is TGCAGTGCTAGTTCGTGGGAGAGCTCCTACGAGCAGTACTTC. Translated, it gives CSASSWESSYEQYF.